This TCR beta chain was identified in a study of cytotoxic CD8 clonotypes in ibrutinib-treated CLL (dated by TCRdb to 2020 to 2023). Background for the entire study: The cohort included some 14 treatment-naive and some 10 relapsed/refractory patients; about 18 were IGHV unmutated. Cryopreserved peripheral blood mononuclear cells were collected before treatment, at response, and at either disease progression or sustained remission. Of the 90 or so participants in the trial, roughly 25 had longitudinal samples available. On average, each sample had 255,043 productive templates and tens of thousands of productive rearrangements. Response samples were taken after a median of 12 months on treatment, ranging from roughly 6 to 36 months. Partial responses were observed in about 25 patients and complete responses in 2; after a median follow-up of roughly 62 months, remission was maintained in about 15 patients and progression was observed in about twelve. Every remission and progressive disease sample was obtained while ibrutinib was still being received by the patients. Study-level results and caveats: Lymph node repertoires were not examined, and the timing of sampling was not matched between patients in sustained remission and those whose disease progressed. At baseline, clonality was higher than in age-matched healthy donors and showed a strong correlation with circulating CD8+ T-cell counts. Clonality increased at ibrutinib response, stayed stable in sustained remission, and fell back toward baseline at progression. Public clonotypes were rare and either contracted or stayed stable during treatment, and the rise in clonality at ibrutinib response reflected the expansion of private clonotypes.

On a MiSeq, deep resolution sequencing aimed for a depth between 1 in 1 million and 1 in 200,000 T cells, with each clonotype covered 10x on average. The immunoSEQ hsTCRB Kit was used to generate TCR beta libraries. Processing in the source paper ran as follows. ImmunoSEQ Data Assistant and ImmunoSEQ Analyzer were used for data analysis, and V, D and J genes were assigned according to IMGT definitions. Clonality, with values ranging from 0 to 1, was calculated as one minus the normalized Shannon entropy of productive rearrangement frequencies. Public clonotype analysis was restricted to overrepresented clonotypes comprising at least 0.05% of each patient's repertoire. Fewer than 15 repertoires from age-matched healthy donors, obtained from immuneACCESS, served as clonality controls. TCRdb's version of the immuneACCESS table is confined to in-frame rearrangements and falls short of the full clone set. An unresolved V gene accounts for under half of the shortfall where checked; the remainder is of unknown origin. V and J calls and clone size are copied from that table; D and trimming were computed from the DNA. The sample table lists some 150,000 clones, 70% to 85% of them with a count of one. The ten biggest clones cover approximately 27% of the sample.

This specimen's time point label, per the study, means: about eleven months on ibrutinib. Around 2 micrograms of genomic DNA were extracted from cryopreserved PBMCs for TCR beta library preparation. High-throughput TCR beta sequencing was performed on longitudinal blood samples from CLL patients receiving ibrutinib monotherapy. The patients took part in an open-label, single-center phase 2 trial of ibrutinib monotherapy. The CDR1 and CDR2 encoded by the germline V gene (reference sequence) are LNHDA and SQIVND. Including the terminal cysteine and phenylalanine, the CDR3 comprises 17 residues. Points on this clone: Its antigen remains undetermined. It is unclear where the CDR3 begins or ends on the DNA, so no DNA is shown, and the CDR3 is as TCRdb lists it.

The V gene is TRBV19 and the J gene is TRBJ1-2; TRBD1 is taken as the D call from the table, unchecked against the DNA. Here the sequenced sample was PBMCs, taken after 12 months of ibrutinib treatment. The receptor was isolated from a human donor with chronic lymphocytic leukemia. The CDR3 has the sequence CASSISAQGRANYGYTF.